The rows below give T cell receptor beta chains drawn from one sample of a study of blood T cells in healthy people across ages. TCRdb fed the 5' RACE reads into MiXCR, producing one record per CDR3 protein. The repertoire includes approximately 880,000 distinct CDR3 sequences, around 49% of them detected once, and roughly 12% sits in the top ten. Sequenced input: blood. Receptors originate from a man aged 25-45 years in good health. Both conserved end residues are part of each CDR3. A D gene is named only where the DNA matches it firmly. Clone sizes are given selectively: once, few, many, or a class where the clone is expanded.

abundance: .
j_gene: TRBJ2-3
v_gene: TRBV3-1
d_gene: .
CDR3nt: TGTGCCAGCAGCCAAGATCGGGTAGATACGCAGTATTTT
CDR3aa: CASSQDRVDTQYF

abundance: .
j_gene: TRBJ1-2
v_gene: TRBV6-5
d_gene: .
CDR3nt: TGTGCCAGCAGCGAAGGACAGCTCGGCTATGGCTACACCTTC
CDR3aa: CASSEGQLGYGYTF

abundance: .
j_gene: TRBJ2-7
v_gene: TRBV19
d_gene: .
CDR3nt: TGTGCCAGTAGAGCAAGGGACGGGAACTACGAGCAGTACTTC
CDR3aa: CASRARDGNYEQYF

abundance: .
j_gene: TRBJ1-2
v_gene: TRBV7-2
d_gene: .
CDR3nt: TGTGCCAGCAGCTTAGCTAGCTCGGGGCTCTATGGCTACACCTTC
CDR3aa: CASSLASSGLYGYTF

abundance: many
j_gene: TRBJ2-7
v_gene: TRBV30
d_gene: .
CDR3nt: TGTGCCTGGAGGAACCTGGCTTACGAGCAGTACTTC
CDR3aa: CAWRNLAYEQYF

abundance: .
j_gene: TRBJ1-6
v_gene: TRBV9
d_gene: .
CDR3nt: TGTGCCAGCAGCGTAGCTGGAGGGAACTTCCATAATTCACCCCTCCACTTT
CDR3aa: CASSVAGGNFHNSPLHF

abundance: many
j_gene: TRBJ2-7
v_gene: TRBV9
d_gene: .
CDR3nt: TGTGCCAGCAGCGTCCTTGCGGGTGCAGCCTACGAGCAGTACTTC
CDR3aa: CASSVLAGAAYEQYF

abundance: .
j_gene: TRBJ2-3
v_gene: TRBV4-1
d_gene: .
CDR3nt: TGCGCCACCTCCCCCGCCCCAGGGACAGATACGCAGTATTTT
CDR3aa: CATSPAPGTDTQYF

abundance: few
j_gene: TRBJ2-5
v_gene: TRBV25-1
d_gene: TRBD1
CDR3nt: TGTGCCAGCAGTGAATCGATACAGGGGGGCCAAGAGACCCAGTACTTC
CDR3aa: CASSESIQGGQETQYF

abundance: .
j_gene: TRBJ2-7
v_gene: TRBV9
d_gene: .
CDR3nt: TGTGCCAGCAGCGTAGGGGCGGGATACGAGCAGTACTTC
CDR3aa: CASSVGAGYEQYF

abundance: .
j_gene: TRBJ2-3
v_gene: TRBV7-2
d_gene: .
CDR3nt: TGTGCCAGCGGCTTGGGGGTATACACAGATACGCAGTATTTT
CDR3aa: CASGLGVYTDTQYF

abundance: few
j_gene: TRBJ1-2
v_gene: TRBV28
d_gene: .
CDR3nt: TGTGCCAGCGGGGACGGACTATACGGCTATGGCTACACCTTC
CDR3aa: CASGDGLYGYGYTF

abundance: few
j_gene: TRBJ2-3
v_gene: TRBV20-1
d_gene: .
CDR3nt: TGCAGTGCCGCCGGGCCCCAGGGGCTCACAGATACGCAGTATTTT
CDR3aa: CSAAGPQGLTDTQYF

abundance: few
j_gene: TRBJ2-1
v_gene: TRBV12-3/TRBV12-4
d_gene: TRBD2
CDR3nt: TGTGCCAGCAGTCCGATCTTAGCGGGGGGGGTATATGAGCAGTTCTTC
CDR3aa: CASSPILAGGVYEQFF

abundance: few
j_gene: TRBJ2-7
v_gene: TRBV12-3/TRBV12-4
d_gene: .
CDR3nt: TGTGCCGGGGCTCTAGGGGGGCTATACGAGCAGTACTTC
CDR3aa: CAGALGGLYEQYF

abundance: .
j_gene: TRBJ2-5
v_gene: TRBV30
d_gene: .
CDR3nt: TGTGCCTGGAGCAAGGGCCCGCGAGAGACCCAGTACTTC
CDR3aa: CAWSKGPRETQYF

abundance: few
j_gene: TRBJ2-3
v_gene: TRBV4-3
d_gene: .
CDR3nt: TGCGCCAGCAGCCAAGCGGGGGGCCCGTATACGCAGTATTTT
CDR3aa: CASSQAGGPYTQYF

abundance: few
j_gene: TRBJ2-3
v_gene: TRBV12-3/TRBV12-4
d_gene: .
CDR3nt: TGTGCCAGCAGCCCCCAGTGGCAAGATACGCAGTATTTT
CDR3aa: CASSPQWQDTQYF

abundance: .
j_gene: TRBJ1-2
v_gene: TRBV6-5
d_gene: .
CDR3nt: TGTGCCAGCAGTCCGGGACAAGGTTTTCGCTACACCTTC
CDR3aa: CASSPGQGFRYTF

abundance: .
j_gene: TRBJ2-2
v_gene: TRBV18
d_gene: .
CDR3nt: TGTGCCAGCTCACCACCGATACAGGGCGACACCGGGGAGCTGTTTTTT
CDR3aa: CASSPPIQGDTGELFF

abundance: .
j_gene: TRBJ2-5
v_gene: TRBV4-1
d_gene: TRBD1
CDR3nt: TGCGCCAGCAGCCAAGATCAGGGGGTAGAGCAGTACTTC
CDR3aa: CASSQDQGVEQYF

abundance: once
j_gene: TRBJ1-2
v_gene: TRBV7-3
d_gene: .
CDR3nt: TGTGCCAGCAGCTTTCACAGCTACTATGGCTACACCTTC
CDR3aa: CASSFHSYYGYTF

abundance: few
j_gene: TRBJ2-5
v_gene: TRBV10-2
d_gene: .
CDR3nt: TGCGCCAGCAGTGAAGGCGGGGACGAGACCCAGTACTTC
CDR3aa: CASSEGGDETQYF

abundance: .
j_gene: TRBJ1-4
v_gene: TRBV9
d_gene: .
CDR3nt: TGTGCCAGCAGCGAGGCGGGGGGGTTAGGAGAAAAACTGTTTTTT
CDR3aa: CASSEAGGLGEKLFF